A selection of T cell receptor beta chains follows, all from one sample in a study of identical twins. TCRdb independently ran MiXCR on the 5' RACE reads; one entry per CDR3 protein. The table includes hundreds of thousands of distinct CDR3 sequences, roughly a quarter detected once. These data were likewise used in another study, on T cells expressing NK-cell markers.

Input material: CD4+ T cells sorted from blood. The receptors derive from a woman between 18 and 29 years old in good health. Each CDR3 is given with its conserved first and last residue. The order of the fields is J gene, clone size, CDR3 length, V gene, D gene, CDR3 protein, CDR3 DNA. D genes are given only for firm matches. For some rows the clone size is stated as once, few or many, or as a class when expanded; others skip it.

J: TRBJ2-2; size: -; length: 13; V: TRBV20-1; D: -; CDR3: CSARRFDTGELFF; DNA: TGCAGCGCCAGGCGGTTCGACACCGGGGAGCTGTTTTTT
J: TRBJ2-5; size: -; length: 16; V: TRBV6-5; D: -; CDR3: CASSYSVSGTQETQYF; DNA: TGTGCCAGCAGTTACTCTGTTAGCGGAACACAAGAGACCCAGTACTTC
J: TRBJ2-3; size: -; length: 11; V: TRBV7-9; D: -; CDR3: CASRSPDTQYF; DNA: TGTGCCAGCAGGAGCCCAGATACGCAGTATTTT
J: TRBJ2-1; size: -; length: 17; V: TRBV11-2; D: TRBD2; CDR3: CASSLESGRALAGGDFF; DNA: TGTGCCAGCAGCTTAGAATCTGGGAGAGCGTTAGCGGGAGGGGATTTCTTC
J: TRBJ1-2; size: -; length: 13; V: TRBV5-1; D: -; CDR3: CASRTGFGDGYTF; DNA: TGCGCCAGCAGAACAGGGTTTGGTGATGGCTACACCTTC
J: TRBJ2-1; size: -; length: 15; V: TRBV9; D: TRBD1; CDR3: CASSERDRGYNEQFF; DNA: TGTGCCAGCAGCGAGAGGGACAGGGGATACAATGAGCAGTTCTTC
J: TRBJ2-5; size: -; length: 14; V: TRBV5-1; D: TRBD1; CDR3: CASKGTGDQETQYF; DNA: TGTGCCAGCAAAGGGACAGGGGATCAAGAGACCCAGTACTTC
J: TRBJ1-1; size: -; length: 11; V: TRBV7-2; D: -; CDR3: CASRANTEAFF; DNA: TGTGCCTCCAGGGCCAACACTGAAGCTTTCTTT
J: TRBJ2-7; size: -; length: 17; V: TRBV4-3; D: -; CDR3: CASSQEPPGFTSREQYF; DNA: TGCGCCAGCAGCCAAGAGCCTCCCGGGTTTACATCGCGGGAGCAGTACTTC
J: TRBJ1-2; size: -; length: 14; V: TRBV5-1; D: TRBD1; CDR3: CASSSGTGGDGYTF; DNA: TGCGCCAGCAGCTCCGGGACAGGGGGCGATGGCTACACCTTC
J: TRBJ1-6; size: -; length: 13; V: TRBV2; D: TRBD1; CDR3: CASRQGYDSPLHF; DNA: TGTGCCAGCCGACAGGGTTATGATTCACCCCTCCACTTT
J: TRBJ1-6; size: many; length: 14; V: TRBV15; D: -; CDR3: CATSRDPTNSPLHF; DNA: TGTGCCACCAGCAGAGACCCGACAAATTCACCCCTCCACTTT
J: TRBJ2-1; size: -; length: 15; V: TRBV9; D: -; CDR3: CASSVGHSSYNEQFF; DNA: TGTGCCAGCAGCGTAGGACACAGCTCCTACAATGAGCAGTTCTTC